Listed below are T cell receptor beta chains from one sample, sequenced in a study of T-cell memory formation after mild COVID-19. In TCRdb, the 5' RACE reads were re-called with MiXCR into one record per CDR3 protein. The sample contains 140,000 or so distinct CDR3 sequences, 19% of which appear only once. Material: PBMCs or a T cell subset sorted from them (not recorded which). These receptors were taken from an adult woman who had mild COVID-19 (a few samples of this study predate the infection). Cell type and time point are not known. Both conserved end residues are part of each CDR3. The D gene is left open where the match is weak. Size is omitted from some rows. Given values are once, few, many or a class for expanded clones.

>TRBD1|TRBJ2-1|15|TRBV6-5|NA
TGTGCCAGCAGTCGAGACAGGGGGCCGTTCAATGAGCAGTTCTTC
CASSRDRGPFNEQFF
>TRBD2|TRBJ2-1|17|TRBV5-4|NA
TGTGCCAGCAGCTCCCCGGTGATAGCGGGGGGGTACAATGAGCAGTTCTTC
CASSSPVIAGGYNEQFF
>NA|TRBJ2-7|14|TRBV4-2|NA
TGTGCCAGCAGCCAAGATAGTGGCGTCTACGAGCAGTACTTC
CASSQDSGVYEQYF
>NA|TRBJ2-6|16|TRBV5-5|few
TGTGCCAGCAGCAGAGAACCAGGGGCTGGGGCCAACGTCCTGACTTTC
CASSREPGAGANVLTF
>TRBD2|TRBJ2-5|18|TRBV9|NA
TGTGCCAGCAGCGTAGCCCCTTACTCGCGGGGGTTAGGTGAGACCCAGTACTTC
CASSVAPYSRGLGETQYF
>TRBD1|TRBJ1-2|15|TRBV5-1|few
TGCGCCAGCAGCTCGGGGACAGGTGGTATCTATGGCTACACCTTC
CASSSGTGGIYGYTF
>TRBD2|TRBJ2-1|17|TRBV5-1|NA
TGCGCCAGCAGCTTGGGACTAGCGGGAGGGCCGTACAATGAGCAGTTCTTC
CASSLGLAGGPYNEQFF
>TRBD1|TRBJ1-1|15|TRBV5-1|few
TGCGCCAGCAGAAAAACAGGGGGCGCAGACACTGAAGCTTTCTTT
CASRKTGGADTEAFF
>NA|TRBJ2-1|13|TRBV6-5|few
TGTGCCAGCACGGCCCAAGGGACGAATGAGCAGTTCTTC
CASTAQGTNEQFF
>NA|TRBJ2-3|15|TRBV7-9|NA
TGTGCCAGCAGCTTAGAAGCCGGATACACAGATACGCAGTATTTT
CASSLEAGYTDTQYF
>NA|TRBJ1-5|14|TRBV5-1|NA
TGCGCCAGCAGCTTGGGGCAGGGCATCTGGCCCCAGCATTTT
CASSLGQGIWPQHF
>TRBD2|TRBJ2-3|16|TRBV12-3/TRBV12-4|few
TGTGCCAGCAGCCGGACTAGCGGGGGGAGCACAGATACGCAGTATTTT
CASSRTSGGSTDTQYF
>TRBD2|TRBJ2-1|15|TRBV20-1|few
TGCAGTGCTGATCTAGCGGGGGGTTCCTACAATGAGCAGTTCTTC
CSADLAGGSYNEQFF
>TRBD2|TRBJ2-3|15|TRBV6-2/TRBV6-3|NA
TGTGCCAGCAGTCAACCTAGCGGTTACACAGATACGCAGTATTTT
CASSQPSGYTDTQYF
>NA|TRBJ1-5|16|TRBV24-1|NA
TGTGCCACCAGTGATGCCCTCCAGGGTAACAATCAGCCCCAGCATTTT
CATSDALQGNNQPQHF
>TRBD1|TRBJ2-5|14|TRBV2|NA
TGTGCCAGCAGTGATTTGACAGGGGGAGAGACCCAGTACTTC
CASSDLTGGETQYF
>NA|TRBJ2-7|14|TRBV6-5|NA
TGTGCCACCACACGGGACTTCAGCTCCTACGAGCAGTACTTC
CATTRDFSSYEQYF
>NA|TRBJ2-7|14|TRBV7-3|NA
TGTGCCAGCAGTTCCGACGGGGCCATAGGTGAGCAGTACTTC
CASSSDGAIGEQYF
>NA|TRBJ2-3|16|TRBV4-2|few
TGTGCCAGCAGCCATTCCCAGCGCCCTAGCACAGATACGCAGTATTTT
CASSHSQRPSTDTQYF
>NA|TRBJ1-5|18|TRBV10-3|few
TGTGCCATCAGTGAGGGACAGCTACTGAGGGATAGCAATCAGCCCCAGCATTTT
CAISEGQLLRDSNQPQHF
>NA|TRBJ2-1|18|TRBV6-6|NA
TGTGCCAGCAGAGCCGGGGGAATCGGGGCGCCTAATCTTCATGAGCAGTTCTTC
CASRAGGIGAPNLHEQFF
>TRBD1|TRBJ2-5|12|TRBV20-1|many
TGCAGTGTCACAGGGGGCCGGGAGACCCAGTACTTC
CSVTGGRETQYF
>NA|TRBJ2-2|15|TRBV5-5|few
TGTGCCAGCAGCTTGCTGACAGTCAACACCGGGGAGCTGTTTTTT
CASSLLTVNTGELFF
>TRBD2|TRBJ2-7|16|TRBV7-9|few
TGTGCCAGCAGCCCCTGGGCTAGCGGTACCCAATACGAGCAGTACTTC
CASSPWASGTQYEQYF
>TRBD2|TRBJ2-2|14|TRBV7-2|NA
TGTGCCAGCAGCTTAGCGGGAGGGCCAAGGGAGCTGTTTTTT
CASSLAGGPRELFF
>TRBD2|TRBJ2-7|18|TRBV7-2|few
TGTGCCAGCAGCTTGGCTGCCGGGACTAGCGGGAGTTTTTACGAGCAGTACTTC
CASSLAAGTSGSFYEQYF
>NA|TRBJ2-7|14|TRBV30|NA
TGTGCCTGGAGTGTACCAAAGACAGGCTACGAGCAGTACTTC
CAWSVPKTGYEQYF
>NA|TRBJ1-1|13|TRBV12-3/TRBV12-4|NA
TGTGCCAGCAGGCCTGATTCGTTCACTGAAGCTTTCTTT
CASRPDSFTEAFF
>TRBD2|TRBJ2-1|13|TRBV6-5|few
TGTGCCAGCAGGTACAGACTAGCGCCTGAGCAGTTCTTC
CASRYRLAPEQFF
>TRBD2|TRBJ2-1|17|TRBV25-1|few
TGTGCCAGCAGTGCGCACGTCGGGACTAGCGGGGGGCCTGAGCAGTTCTTC
CASSAHVGTSGGPEQFF
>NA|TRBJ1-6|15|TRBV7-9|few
TGTGCCAGCAGCTTAGGTGGGGCCGTAGCTTCACCCCTCCACTTT
CASSLGGAVASPLHF
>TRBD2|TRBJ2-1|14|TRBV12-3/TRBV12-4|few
TGTGCCAGCAGCTCCGGGACTAGTCACAATGAGCAGTTCTTC
CASSSGTSHNEQFF
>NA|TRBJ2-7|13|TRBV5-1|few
TGCGCCAGCAGCTTGGACAGATACTACGAGCAGTACTTC
CASSLDRYYEQYF
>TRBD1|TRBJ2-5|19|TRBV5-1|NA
TGCGCCAGCAGCTTGGAAGGGGGCGCCCGGTGGGGAGCTCAAGAGACCCAGTACTTC
CASSLEGGARWGAQETQYF
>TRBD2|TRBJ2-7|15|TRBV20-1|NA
TGCAGTGCTAGAGCTAGCGGGAGAACGGGAGGGGAGCAGTACTTC
CSARASGRTGGEQYF
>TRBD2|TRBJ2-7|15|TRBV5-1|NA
TGCGCCAGCAGCTTTGCGGGGGGACTTACCTACGAGCAGTACTTC
CASSFAGGLTYEQYF
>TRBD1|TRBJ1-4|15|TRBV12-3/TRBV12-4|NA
TGTGCCAGCAGTTTAGTAGGGGACAGGGACGGAAAACTGTTTTTT
CASSLVGDRDGKLFF
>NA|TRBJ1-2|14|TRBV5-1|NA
TGCGCCAGCAGCTTGGCGGGGGGGCGCGAGGGCTACACCTTC
CASSLAGGREGYTF
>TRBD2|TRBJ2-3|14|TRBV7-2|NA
TGTGCCACCCGGCGACTAGCTCCCACAGATACGCAGTATTTT
CATRRLAPTDTQYF
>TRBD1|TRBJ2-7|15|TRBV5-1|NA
TGCGCCAGCCACCTGGGCGGGACAGGGTCCTACGAGCAGTACTTC
CASHLGGTGSYEQYF
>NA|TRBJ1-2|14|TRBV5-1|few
TGCGCCAGCAGCTTGGGGGGGGACGGCTATGGCTACACCTTC
CASSLGGDGYGYTF
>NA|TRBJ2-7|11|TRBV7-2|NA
TGTGCCAGCAGCCGAAGAGAGGAGCAGTACTTC
CASSRREEQYF
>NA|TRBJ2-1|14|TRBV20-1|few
TGCAGTGCCCCTGAGAAGGGGGGCCGAAATGAGCAGTTCTTC
CSAPEKGGRNEQFF
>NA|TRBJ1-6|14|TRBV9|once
TGTGCCAGCAGCCAGCGGTTAGGAAATTCACCCCTCCACTTT
CASSQRLGNSPLHF
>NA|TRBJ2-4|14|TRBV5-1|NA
TGCGCCAGCAGCTTGGAGGGTAGCGGAGCTATTCAGTACTTC
CASSLEGSGAIQYF
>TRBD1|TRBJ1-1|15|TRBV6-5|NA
TGTGCCAGCAGTGACCCGGGACAGGGGCGCTATGAAGCTTTCTTT
CASSDPGQGRYEAFF
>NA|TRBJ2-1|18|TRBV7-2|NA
TGTGCCAGCAGCTCCCGTTTCAGGGAGGGGGTCTCCTACAATGAGCAGTTCTTC
CASSSRFREGVSYNEQFF
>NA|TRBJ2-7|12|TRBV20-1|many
TGCAGTGCTAGAGTTACGGACACTCTAGAGTACTTC
CSARVTDTLEYF